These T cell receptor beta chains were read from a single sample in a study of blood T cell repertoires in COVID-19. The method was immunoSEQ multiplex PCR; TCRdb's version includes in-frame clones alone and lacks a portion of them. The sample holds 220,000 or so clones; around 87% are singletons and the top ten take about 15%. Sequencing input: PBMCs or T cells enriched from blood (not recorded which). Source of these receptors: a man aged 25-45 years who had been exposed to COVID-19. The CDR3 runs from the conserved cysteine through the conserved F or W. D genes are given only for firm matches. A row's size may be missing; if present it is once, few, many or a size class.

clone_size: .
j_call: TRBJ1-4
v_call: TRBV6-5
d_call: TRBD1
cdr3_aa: CASSYSVGTGNEKLFF
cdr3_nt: TGTGCCAGCAGTTACTCCGTCGGGACAGGGAATGAAAAACTGTTTTTT

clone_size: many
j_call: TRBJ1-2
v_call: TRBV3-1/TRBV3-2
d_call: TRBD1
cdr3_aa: CASNLDRADF
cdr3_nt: TGTGCCAGCAACCTGGACAGGGCGGACTTT

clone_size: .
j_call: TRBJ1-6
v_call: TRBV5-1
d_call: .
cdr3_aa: CASSLDSSYNSPLHF
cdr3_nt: TGCGCCAGCAGCTTGGACAGCTCCTATAATTCACCCCTCCACTTT

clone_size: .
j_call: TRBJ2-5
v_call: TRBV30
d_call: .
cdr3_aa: CAWSATTGWGVETQYF
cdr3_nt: TGTGCCTGGAGTGCGACAACAGGGTGGGGTGTAGAGACCCAGTACTTC

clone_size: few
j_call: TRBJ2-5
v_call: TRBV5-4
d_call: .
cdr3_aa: CASSPSLQETQYF
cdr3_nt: TGTGCCAGCAGCCCAAGCCTACAAGAGACCCAGTACTTC

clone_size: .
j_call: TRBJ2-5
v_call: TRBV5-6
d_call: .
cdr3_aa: CASSPRKETQYF
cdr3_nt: TGTGCCAGCAGCCCTAGAAAAGAGACCCAGTACTTC

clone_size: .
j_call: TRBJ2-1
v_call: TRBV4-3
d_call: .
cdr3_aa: CASSQGSAGPYNEQFF
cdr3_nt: TGCGCCAGCAGCCAAGGGTCCGCGGGGCCATACAATGAGCAGTTCTTC

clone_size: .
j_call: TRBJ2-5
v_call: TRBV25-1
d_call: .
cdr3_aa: CASSSGISPQETQYF
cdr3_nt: TGTGCCAGCAGTTCCGGGATCTCACCCCAAGAGACCCAGTACTTC

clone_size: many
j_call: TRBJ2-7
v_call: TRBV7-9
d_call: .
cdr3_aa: CASSPRAGTYEQYF
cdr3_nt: TGTGCCAGCAGCCCAAGAGCAGGGACCTACGAGCAGTACTTC

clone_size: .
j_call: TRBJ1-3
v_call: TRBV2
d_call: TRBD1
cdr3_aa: CASSQTGSSGNTIYF
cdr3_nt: TGTGCCAGCAGCCAGACAGGGAGCTCTGGAAACACCATATATTTT

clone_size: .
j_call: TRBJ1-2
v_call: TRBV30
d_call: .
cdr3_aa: CAWNGGYGYTF
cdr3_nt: TGTGCCTGGAATGGCGGCTATGGCTACACCTTC

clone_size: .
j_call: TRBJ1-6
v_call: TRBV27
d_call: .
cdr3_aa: CASGESSPLHF
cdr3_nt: TGTGCCAGCGGGGAGAGTTCACCCCTCCACTTT